This TCR beta chain was profiled in a study of blood T cell repertoires in COVID-19. Germline CDR1 reads SGHTA; CDR2 reads FQGNSA. CDR3 size: 18 residues. The V segment lost 3 bases and the J segment 7 bases; nucleotides outside the gene matches: 15. Those enrolled, adults aged about 18 to 95 years, came from about two dozen US areas. Assignments of participants to cohorts depended upon their own reported clinical history. Cohort 3 donors were reported recovered after two negative PCRs, clearance, or symptom resolution. In this sample, this clone turned up once. Produced via immunoSEQ multiplex PCR; TCRdb's table is partial and in-frame only. The sample contains approximately 320,000 clones, approximately 86% of which appear only once.

This sequence joins TRBV7-2 and TRBJ2-3; the match to TRBD2 covers 11 bases. The sample taken for sequencing was PBMCs or T cells enriched from blood (not recorded which). The TCR comes from a woman under 30 who had recovered from COVID-19. CDR3 sequence (DNA): TGTGCCAGCAGCTTCGGTCTAGCGGGGGGACGTGCATATAATACGCAGTATTTT. Protein product: CASSFGLAGGRAYNTQYF.